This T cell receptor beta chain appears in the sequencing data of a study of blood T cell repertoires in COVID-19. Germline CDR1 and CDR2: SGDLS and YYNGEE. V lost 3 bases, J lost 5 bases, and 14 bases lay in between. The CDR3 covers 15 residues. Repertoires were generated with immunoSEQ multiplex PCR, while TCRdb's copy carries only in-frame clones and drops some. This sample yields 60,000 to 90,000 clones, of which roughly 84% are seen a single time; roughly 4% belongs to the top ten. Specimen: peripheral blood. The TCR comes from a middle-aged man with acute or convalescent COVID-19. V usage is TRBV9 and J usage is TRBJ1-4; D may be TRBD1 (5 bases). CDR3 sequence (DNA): TGTGCCAGCAGCGCCTCAGGGACTCCGAATGAAAAACTGTTTTTT. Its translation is CASSASGTPNEKLFF.